A single sample gave rise to the 15 T cell receptor beta chains below, sequenced in a study of CD8 T cells in Susac syndrome. Random hexamers served to reverse transcribe about 0.5 to 1 ug RNA. Each CDR3 protein gets one entry after TCRdb re-called the immunoSEQ multiplex PCR reads with MiXCR. Of tens of thousands of distinct CDR3 sequences listed, about 95% are singletons. The sequenced sample consisted of CD8+ T cells from PBMCs. The receptors shown here come from a human donor with multiple sclerosis.

The chain employs TRBV29-1 and TRBJ1-2; D remains unclear. This CDR3 is built from 11 residues. V shed 1 base and J shed 8 bases, with 8 bases lying between them. The germline CDR1 and CDR2 sequences are SQVTM and ANQGSEA. The CDR3 DNA sequence: TGCAGCGTTGAAGGCCCTCGGGGCTACACCTTC. Protein sequence: CSVEGPRGYTF.

This rearrangement joins TRBV12-3 or TRBV12-4 to TRBJ2-3; 12 nucleotides match TRBD2. V lost 8 bases and J lost 4; bases outside the gene matches: 4. This CDR3 has 14 residues. CDR3: CASQLAGGADTQYF. In nucleotides, the CDR3 is TGTGCCAGCCAACTAGCGGGGGGCGCAGATACGCAGTATTTT.

This chain uses TRBV2 with TRBJ2-7; D not certain. V lost 0 bases and J lost 2, with 5 bases in between. This CDR3 has 13 residues. Germline CDR1 SNHLY, CDR2 FYNNEI. For the CDR3, the DNA is TGTGCCAGCAGTGAAGCCGCAACCTACGAGCAGTACTTC. Residues: CASSEAATYEQYF.

This chain uses TRBV9 with TRBJ1-5, with D perhaps TRBD1 (5 bases). Germline V gives CDR1 SGDLS, CDR2 YYNGEE. Between the trimmed V and J ends, which lost 4 bases and 0 bases, there was a span of 8 bases. This CDR3 spans 14 amino acids. CDR3 residues: CASSYDSSNQPQHF. The CDR3 coding sequence is TGTGCCAGCAGCTACGACAGTAGCAATCAGCCCCAGCATTTT.

This clonotype has a single count. The chain is built from TRBV5-1 and TRBJ1-5, with D possibly being TRBD1 (6 bases). This CDR3 region has 15 residues. Trimming took 2 bases from V and 4 from J, leaving 13 bases between them. Looked up from germline, CDR1 is SGHRS and CDR2 is YFSETQ. DNA of the CDR3: TGCGCCAGCAGCTTATCGGGGGCCTCGAATCAGCCCCAGCATTTT. It specifies CASSLSGASNQPQHF.

This chain joins TRBV9 and TRBJ2-5, with a weak D call TRBD2 (6 bases). Per the germline V gene, CDR1 is SGDLS and CDR2 is YYNGEE. This CDR3 region has 13 residues. Trimming stripped 4 bases from V and 5 bases from J, with 12 bases between. The DNA of the CDR3 is TGTGCCAGCAGCCCCGGGAGTATGGAGACCCAGTACTTC. Its protein is CASSPGSMETQYF.

The chain joins TRBV10-3 to TRBJ1-3; D gene unclear. Trimming removed 4 bases at V and 2 bases at J, with 9 bases between. The CDR3 contains 14 residues. Germline CDR1 and CDR2: ENHRY and SYGVKD. The CDR3 loop reads CAISGEGAGNTIYF. The DNA of the CDR3 is TGTGCCATCAGTGGCGAGGGTGCTGGAAACACCATATATTTT.

This clonotype was found once. The chain is built from TRBV12-3 or TRBV12-4 and TRBJ2-1; TRBD1 is a possible D gene (6 bases). V lost 5 bases and J lost 0, with 17 bases in between. This CDR3 contains 17 residues. CDR3 nucleotides: TGTGCCAGCAGTCCGGCAAGGGGGAGCCTCTCCTACAATGAGCAGTTCTTC. Translating gives CASSPARGSLSYNEQFF.

The gene calls are TRBV5-6 and TRBJ2-1; tentative D call: TRBD1 (5 bases). The CDR3 extends over 15 amino acids. Trimming shortened V by 3 bases and J by 8 bases, and 18 bases separated the two germline ends. CDR1 is SGHDT and CDR2 is YYEEEE in the germline V gene. The CDR3 nucleotides read TGTGCCAGCAGCTGGCCCCTTAGGGGTGGAGATGAGCAGTTCTTC. Translating it yields CASSWPLRGGDEQFF.

Only one count was recorded for this clonotype. This chain connects TRBV5-8 to TRBJ2-2; D is undetermined. V was pared by 0 bases and J by 7 bases, with 10 bases between. Germline CDR1 reads SGHTS; CDR2 reads YDEGEE. The CDR3 has 14 amino acids. DNA for the CDR3: TGTGCCAGCAGCTTGGTAGGGCGCGGCGGGGAGCTGTTTTTT. Protein: CASSLVGRGGELFF.

V usage is TRBV25-1 and J usage is TRBJ1-6; a possible D gene is TRBD1 (6 bases). The CDR3 runs to 15 residues. V gave up 5 bases and J gave up 7 bases, with 15 bases separating them. CDR1 is MGHDK and CDR2 is SYGVNS in the germline V gene. CDR3 sequence: CASSLQGGENSPLHF. The DNA of the CDR3 is TGTGCCAGCAGTTTACAGGGAGGAGAAAATTCACCCCTCCACTTT.

The chain carries TRBV20-1 and TRBJ2-3; 9 nucleotides line up with TRBD2. Per the germline V gene, CDR1 is DFQATT and CDR2 is SNEGSKA (reference sequence). This CDR3 region has 16 residues. After removal of 0 bases from V and 1 base from J, the junction contained 5 bases not matched to a gene. Written as DNA, the CDR3 is TGCAGTGCTAGAGATCGAAGCGGGGGGCGCACAGATACGCAGTATTTT. It codes for CSARDRSGGRTDTQYF.

The chain has TRBV7-9 and TRBJ2-1, with D perhaps matching TRBD1 (5 bases). This CDR3 contains 12 residues. From germline, CDR1 is SEHNR and CDR2 FQNEAQ (reference sequence). Trimming left V 3 bases short and J 10 bases short, with 10 bases between. For the CDR3, the DNA is TGTGCCAGCAGCTTCGGGCAGGGAGAGCAGTTCTTC. Translated: CASSFGQGEQFF.

This clonotype was recorded only once. The V call is TRBV20-1, the J call TRBJ2-3; 7 bases fit TRBD2. J lost 4 bases, V lost 2 bases, and 9 bases had no gene match. Germline V gene sequence: CDR1 DFQATT, CDR2 SNEGSKA (reference sequence). This CDR3 contains 15 residues. The CDR3 spells CSARMAGVMPDTQYF. The CDR3 DNA reads TGCAGTGCTAGAATGGCGGGAGTAATGCCAGATACGCAGTATTTT.

Only one count was recorded for this clonotype. The genes are TRBV6-2 or TRBV6-3 and TRBJ2-7; unclear D gene. This CDR3 has 13 residues. CDR1 is MNHEY, CDR2 SVGEGT, per germline. Deletions cut 7 bases from V and 1 base from J, with 11 bases between. In nucleotides, the CDR3 is TGTGCCAGCACTTCTGTGGGTTCCTACGAGCAGTACTTC. It specifies CASTSVGSYEQYF.